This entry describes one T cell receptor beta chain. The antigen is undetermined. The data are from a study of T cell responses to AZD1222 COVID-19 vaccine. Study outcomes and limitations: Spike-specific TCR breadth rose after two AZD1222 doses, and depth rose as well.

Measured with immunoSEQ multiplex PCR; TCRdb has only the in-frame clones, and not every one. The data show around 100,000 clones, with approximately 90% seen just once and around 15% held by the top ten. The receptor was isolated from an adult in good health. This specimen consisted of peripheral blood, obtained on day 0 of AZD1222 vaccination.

This chain's CDR3 is CASSKTSGINEQYF. CDR3 sequence (DNA): TGTGCCAGCAGTAAGACTAGCGGGATAAACGAGCAGTACTTC. The chain links TRBV9 to TRBJ2-7, with 11 bases aligning to TRBD2. Germline values: CDR1 SGDLS, CDR2 YYNGEE. The ends lost 5 bases at V and 5 bases at J; junction bases unmatched: 6. The CDR3 is 14 amino acids.